This T cell receptor beta chain emerged from a study of shared clonotypes between healthy human individuals. Trimming removed 5 bases from V and 5 bases from J, with 15 bases in between. CDR3 length equals 14 residues. Germline V gives CDR1 KGHSH, CDR2 LQKENI. The assay was immunoSEQ multiplex PCR, and TCRdb's table has in-frame clones only and misses some. The top ten hold roughly 0.61% of the sample, which has over a million clones, approximately 78% seen once. Material: memory CD4+ T cells from PBMCs. The subset is: CD45RA-negative fraction. The chain joins TRBV18 to TRBJ1-1; TRBD1 is a possible D gene (5 bases). The source of this sequence is a man aged 18 to 35 in good health. Some clones in this sample may be carry-over from other donors' samples. CDR3 loop: CASSAYTRGTEAFF. Here the CDR3 DNA reads TGTGCCAGCTCAGCTTACACTCGGGGGACTGAAGCTTTCTTT.